This TCR beta chain was recovered during a study of early T cells in non-severe SARS-CoV-2 infection. Individual cDNA molecules received unique molecular identifiers during library preparation. Each CDR3 protein is one row after TCRdb ran MiXCR on the 5' RACE reads. Of tens of thousands of distinct CDR3 sequences in the sample, 5% to 5.5% were seen once. Germline assignment: CDR1 SEHNR and CDR2 FQNEAQ (reference sequence). Trimming cost V 5 bases and J 4 bases, with 13 bases left between them. The CDR3 has 14 residues. Remarks on this clonotype: A much larger clone lies one base from this, so it may be a read error.

Material: whole blood, obtained at baseline. The chain uses TRBV7-9 and TRBJ2-3; D is undetermined. This TCR came from an adult who was a healthcare worker with PCR-confirmed SARS-CoV-2 infection or an uninfected control (not recorded which). The DNA for the CDR3 is TGTGCCAGCAGCACAAACAGTGTTTCAGATACGCAGTATTTT. Translated: CASSTNSVSDTQYF.